These T cell receptor beta chains were read from a single sample in a study of T cell repertoires in cytomegalovirus infection. The antigens of these receptors remain unknown. TCRdb independently ran MiXCR on the reads; one entry per CDR3 protein. The data show a few hundred thousand distinct CDR3 sequences, around 40% seen once. The starting material was cultured PBMCs, obtained from culture after CMV antigen stimulation. The receptors derive from a human donor in good health (CMV status not recorded). Some clones in this sample may be carry-over from other donors' samples. CDR3s leave out the opening cysteine and the closing phenylalanine or tryptophan. Fields, in order: V gene, clone size, J gene, CDR3 protein. Expanded clones are given a class, and other clones once, few, many or no size at all.

TRBV4-3	few	TRBJ1-1	ASRQGVNTEAF
TRBV10-3	NA	TRBJ2-4	AISADRGDIQY
TRBV7-8	once	TRBJ2-6	ASSLILGRSGANVLT
TRBV7-6	few	TRBJ1-4	ASSSLGAAEKLF
TRBV7-2	few	TRBJ2-1	ASSLTRTSGRGYNEQF
TRBV15	NA	TRBJ2-1	ATSRGAGASYNEQF
TRBV5-4	NA	TRBJ2-5	ASSLQREGPETQY
TRBV2	NA	TRBJ1-5	ASLREVSDQPQH
TRBV20-1	NA	TRBJ1-6	SGGPLGSPLH
TRBV15	NA	TRBJ2-1	ATSRTAGNEQF
TRBV7-8	NA	TRBJ2-7	ASSSLAGPSEQY
TRBV7-3	few	TRBJ2-7	ASSLTASTHEQY
TRBV6-5	few	TRBJ2-7	ASNPSQGAGEQY
TRBV28	few	TRBJ2-3	ASSKGGMPSTDTQY
TRBV20-1	NA	TRBJ2-7	SARDPGSPYEQY
TRBV6-6	NA	TRBJ2-6	ASSYSRGAGGANVLT
TRBV28	NA	TRBJ2-7	ASTRGPRYEQY
TRBV5-1	NA	TRBJ2-6	ASSIGTGRSGANVLT
TRBV7-2	NA	TRBJ1-6	ASSLVRLNSPLH
TRBV28	NA	TRBJ1-1	ASSFSPGQGARHTEAF
TRBV7-2	NA	TRBJ1-4	ASSSAGPNEKLF
TRBV7-2	NA	TRBJ2-5	ASSEPLAPQY
TRBV12-3/TRBV12-4	NA	TRBJ2-5	ASTLTSRETQY
TRBV7-9	few	TRBJ1-1	ASSPPTGGNTEAF
TRBV4-2	NA	TRBJ1-2	ASSLRGGTNYGYT
TRBV7-6	NA	TRBJ1-3	ASSTSQGVKDTIY
TRBV3-1	NA	TRBJ1-2	ASSQEQGALNYGYT
TRBV7-6	few	TRBJ1-2	ASSSGQRGYT
TRBV6-1	few	TRBJ2-2	ASSWGRDPTGELF
TRBV19	few	TRBJ2-7	ASSILDGNYEQY
TRBV6-1	few	TRBJ1-2	ASSFRRDVSYGYT
TRBV11-2	NA	TRBJ2-1	ASSLVRLAIYNEQF
TRBV29-1	few	TRBJ2-7	SVRTGGSYEQY
TRBV27	many	TRBJ2-6	ASRRRGRASGSLSGANVLT
TRBV7-8	many	TRBJ2-7	ASSLSDRGSYEQY
TRBV7-2	NA	TRBJ2-3	ASSPASVSTPQY
TRBV7-2	NA	TRBJ1-3	ARHPGRLGSDSGNTIY
TRBV5-1	NA	TRBJ2-3	ASSPGTTRKTQY
TRBV6-1	once	TRBJ1-5	ASSEAEYFGEGSNQPQH
TRBV7-2	few	TRBJ2-3	ASSGRGTFPTDTQY
TRBV7-7	few	TRBJ2-2	ASSQGGLGTGELF